The T cell receptor (beta chain) described here comes from a study of blood T cells in healthy people across ages (dated by TCRdb to the mid-2010s). Study-level background: Template switching captured roughly one uniquely barcoded TCR beta cDNA molecule per two T cells in model experiments. The study measured age-related changes in TCR beta repertoire diversity using deep sequencing normalized with unique cDNA molecular identifiers. Donors were grouped into four age groups: young (average about 15 years), middle-aged (39), aged (62) and long-lived (about 89). To avoid experimental bias, donors of different ages were randomly spread across the sequencing lanes. The study analyzed two additional independent replicas of 1 million unique cDNA reads from the same blood draw for two donors, one aged 18 to 30 and one aged 80 or older.

At the junction V is shortened by 6 bases and J by 4 bases, with 3 bases in between. The CDR3, cysteine through phenylalanine, is 11 amino acids long. Only the CDR3 DNA is retained, 33 bases long and in frame from the first base. The germline V gene gives CDR1 as SGHTA and CDR2 as FQGNSA. Library prep was done by 5' RACE. This sample was sequenced with an Illumina HiSeq 2500. A second PCR of about 6 to 11 cycles was run with a J-beta primer mix and a sample-barcoded 5' primer. Each TCR beta cDNA molecule received a unique molecular identifier from a template-switch 5' adaptor carrying 12 random nucleotides. Each sample yielded at least 3 million CDR3-containing paired-end reads. First-strand cDNA synthesis was performed from all RNA using the Mint cDNA synthesis kit, with priming by a TRBC-specific oligonucleotide. Following uracil-DNA glycosylase treatment, a first 18-cycle PCR with universal primers M1SS and BC2_uni_R was performed on all cDNA. As for how the authors treated the data: For normalization, 1 million high-quality reads, each with a distinct molecular identifier, were randomly selected from each sample. Instead of being binned into consensus sequences, reads that shared molecular identifiers were thrown out. MiTCR, with a Q25 quality threshold and the strictest error-elimination algorithm, was used for CDR3 identification, clonotype clustering and error correction. A nonparametric unseen species model with Euler transformation was used to estimate a lower bound on total TCR beta diversity. TCRdb itself trimmed the public reads at Q25 with fastp, ran MiXCR and retained productive beta chains. All rows with the same CDR3 protein become a single entry with the most common DNA and genes. The V and J calls and clone size come from TCRdb's table, not from the authors' own analysis. Counted in this sample were approximately 830,000 distinct CDR3 sequences; around 62% of them appeared once. Jointly, the top ten make up 25% to 30% of the sample.

This clonotype occurred many times. Its target antigen remains unknown. No per-base quality is available; no much larger clone lies one base away. Donors were 39 systemically healthy Caucasian individuals from Russia aged roughly 6 to 100 years. Each donor gave approximately 9.3 milliliters of peripheral blood, collected into EDTA-treated Vacutainer tubes. Ficoll-Paque density-gradient centrifugation was used to isolate PBMCs, with at least 7 million per sample. Trizol reagent was used to extract total RNA from the PBMCs, yielding at least 6 micrograms per sample. Naive CD45RAhigh/CD27high T cell percentages were measured by flow cytometry on a PBMC aliquot from every donor. What the work shows at the level of the full study, not this receptor alone: Bulk unsorted PBMC profiling prevented conclusive comparison of naive and antigen-experienced compartments. A strong correlation was found between observed TCR beta diversity and the percentage of naive T cells measured by flow cytometry. Because donor CMV infection status was unknown, age-related changes in expanded clonotypes were potentially confounded. As age increased, observed TCR beta diversity per million T cells dropped in a roughly linear way, and a significant reduction was already evident by age 40. Compared with the aged group, the long-lived group had more naive CD4+ T cells, fewer expanded clones and increased TCR diversity, a pattern suggesting age selection. Estimates of total diversity based on one million sequenced T cells were regarded as lower bounds and as underestimates.

The sequence derives from a man in his thirties or forties in good health. The sample taken for sequencing was blood. The chain is encoded by TRBV7-2 joined to TRBJ2-2; no confident D gene assignment can be made. This receptor carries the CDR3 CASSPTGELFF. The bases are TGTGCCAGCAGTCCCACCGGGGAGCTGTTTTTT.